The 12 T cell receptor beta chains given below trace back to one sample, sequenced in a study of blood T cell repertoires in COVID-19. The data were produced by immunoSEQ multiplex PCR, yet TCRdb's version contains in-frame clones alone and is incomplete. The sample lists 60,000 or so clones, 65% to 85% seen once, with about 25% in the top ten. The material sequenced was peripheral blood. These receptors were obtained from a human donor in a cohort sampled during active COVID-19.

The rearrangement joins TRBV3-1 (or the pseudogene TRBV3-2) to TRBJ2-3; tentative D call: TRBD2 (6 bases). In germline, CDR1 is LGHDT, CDR2 YNNKEL (reference sequence). Trimming stripped 0 bases from V and 2 bases from J, with 18 bases between. This CDR3 spans 18 amino acids. CDR3 DNA: TGTGCCAGCAGCCAAGATTTGAAAGGGGACTCTGACACAGATACGCAGTATTTT. This codes for CASSQDLKGDSDTDTQYF.

This clone has a count of ten or more. The CDR3 bases are TGTGCCAGTAGTACCTACCAAGGACAGCCACACTATGGCTACACCTTC. Translation gives CASSTYQGQPHYGYTF. The genes are TRBV19 and TRBJ1-2; tentative D call: TRBD1 (6 bases). With 4 bases removed from V and 3 bases from J, the gap between germline ends came to 18 bases. Germline assignment: CDR1 LNHDA and CDR2 SQIVND (reference sequence). The CDR3 loop spans 16 amino acids. Full variable domain (missing parts from reference TRBV19 and TRBJ1-2): DGGITQSPKYLFRKEGQNVTLSCEQNLNHDAMYWYRQDPGQGLRLIYYSQIVNDFQKGDIAEGYSVSREKKESFPLTVTSAQKNPTAFYLCASSTYQGQPHYGYTFGSGTRLTVV.

This clone was detected only a few times. The chain combines TRBV15 with TRBJ1-2; D is unclear. The germline V gene has CDR1 LNHNV and CDR2 YYDKDF (reference sequence). This CDR3 contains 12 residues. Trimming left V 5 bases short and J 1 base short, with 5 bases between. The CDR3 DNA sequence: TGTGCCACCAGCCTGTTTAACTATGGCTACACCTTC. Translating gives CATSLFNYGYTF.

The genes are TRBV11-3 and TRBJ2-5; D may be TRBD1 (5 bases). V was trimmed by 5 bases and J by 0 bases, leaving 13 bases between them. The CDR3 has 15 amino acids. CDR1 and CDR2 from the germline V gene are SGHNT and YENEEA. The CDR3 DNA reads as TGTGCCAGCAGCCCGCTGACAGAATACCAAGAGACCCAGTACTTC. Translated: CASSPLTEYQETQYF.

J is TRBJ2-5 and V is TRBV10-1, with D tentatively TRBD1 (6 bases). With 3 bases removed from V and 0 bases from J, the gap between germline ends came to 14 bases. CDR3 length: 16 amino acids. Germline V gene lookup returns CDR1 WNHNN and CDR2 SYGVQD (reference sequence). This CDR3 is CASSDNRRTDQETQYF. As DNA, the CDR3 is TGCGCCAGCAGTGACAATCGACGGACAGACCAAGAGACCCAGTACTTC.

This rearrangement joins TRBV7-3 to TRBJ2-2, with D possibly TRBD1 on 6 matching bases. Germline loops: CDR1 SGHTA, CDR2 FQGTGA. The CDR3 loop spans 14 amino acids. The V gene lost 5 bases and the J gene lost 1 base, with 8 bases spanning the gap. The DNA for the CDR3 is TGTGCCAGCAGCAAACAGGGGAACACCGGGGAGCTGTTTTTT. Protein sequence: CASSKQGNTGELFF. The variable domain in full, with the rest retrieved from reference TRBV7-3 and TRBJ2-2, is GAGVSQTPSNKVTEKGKYVELRCDPISGHTALYWYRQSLGQGPEFLIYFQGTGAADDSGLPNDRFFAVRPEGSVSTLKIQRTERGDSAVYLCASSKQGNTGELFFGEGSRLTVL.

This clone was observed a single time. This chain links TRBV2 with TRBJ2-1; a possible D gene is TRBD1 (6 bases). Germline V gives CDR1 SNHLY, CDR2 FYNNEI. The CDR3 length is 13 residues. V lost 7 bases and J 2 bases, leaving 9 bases between the germline ends. The DNA for the CDR3 is TGTGCCAGCAATGGGGGCCCCTACAATGAGCAGTTCTTC. As protein: CASNGGPYNEQFF.

The rearrangement uses TRBV5-6 and TRBJ2-1, with TRBD2 matching 13 bases. The J segment lost 6 bases and the V segment lost 4 bases, leaving 13 bases of the junction unmatched. This CDR3 has 18 amino acids. The germline V gene has CDR1 SGHDT and CDR2 YYEEEE. In DNA, the CDR3 is TGTGCCAGCAGCCGACTAGCGACTAGCGGGAGGAGAGGCAATGAGCAGTTCTTC. Residues: CASSRLATSGRRGNEQFF.

The chain has TRBV19 and TRBJ1-5; unclear D gene. The CDR3 has 15 residues. CDR1 and CDR2 (germline): LNHDA, SQIVND (reference sequence). Trimming removed 4 bases at V and 0 bases at J, with 10 bases between. The chain's CDR3 is CASSRLAGSNQPQHF. In DNA, the CDR3 is TGTGCCAGTAGTAGATTAGCTGGTAGCAATCAGCCCCAGCATTTT.

The rearrangement uses TRBV6-4 and TRBJ2-5, with 9 bases identical to TRBD2. This CDR3 has 17 amino acids. The V gene's germline CDR1 is MRHNA and CDR2 SNTAGT. V shed 0 bases, J shed 5 bases, and the junction held 10 bases outside the gene matches. CDR3 in amino acids: CASSDSRRGGAWETQYF. The DNA for the CDR3 is TGTGCCAGCAGTGACTCTCGGCGCGGGGGGGCCTGGGAGACCCAGTACTTC.

This chain connects TRBV5-5 to TRBJ1-5; 8 bases are shared with TRBD1. Germline lookup yields CDR1 SGHKS and CDR2 YYEKEE (reference sequence). V lost 0 bases, J lost 5 bases, and 13 bases stayed unmatched. This CDR3 is built from 18 residues. The CDR3 sequence is CASSLGLLGQGAYQPQHF. The CDR3 region has the DNA TGTGCCAGCAGCTTGGGGTTACTCGGGCAGGGGGCCTATCAGCCCCAGCATTTT. The full variable domain, its missing parts supplied by reference TRBV5-5 and TRBJ1-5, is DAGVTQSPTHLIKTRGQQVTLRCSPISGHKSVSWYQQVLGQGPQFIFQYYEKEERGRGNFPDRFSARQFPNYSSELNVNALLLGDSALYLCASSLGLLGQGAYQPQHFGDGTRLSIL.

This chain connects TRBV4-1 to TRBJ2-1, with a weak D call TRBD2 (5 bases). Germline CDR1 reads MGHRA; CDR2 reads YSYEKL. Deletions cut 1 base from V and 0 bases from J, with 13 bases between. The CDR3 runs to 17 residues. Here the CDR3 DNA reads TGCGCCAGCAGCCAAGGGCTAGCCCTAACCTCCTACAATGAGCAGTTCTTC. Protein sequence: CASSQGLALTSYNEQFF.